These 5 T cell receptor beta chains were sequenced from one sample in a study of control samples from healthy donors and cancer patients. The repertoire was sequenced with immunoSEQ multiplex PCR; TCRdb's copy has only in-frame clones and lacks some. This table holds about 160,000 clones, approximately 93% found once. Sequenced input: blood. The origin of the receptors is a woman in her thirties or forties in good health.

The V gene is TRBV19, the J gene TRBJ1-2, with 7 bases aligning to TRBD1. The germline V gene has CDR1 LNHDA and CDR2 SQIVND (reference sequence). V trimming: 2 bases; J trimming: 4 bases; junction bases outside the gene matches: 1. This CDR3 contains 13 residues. CDR3 coding DNA: TGTGCCAGTAGTATAAGACAGGGCTATGGCTACACCTTC. It codes for CASSIRQGYGYTF.

V gene TRBV29-1 combines with J gene TRBJ1-1, with TRBD1 as a possible D gene (6 bases). V lost 4 bases and J lost 5, with 11 bases in between. Germline V CDR1 and CDR2: SQVTM, ANQGSEA. This CDR3 contains 12 residues. CDR3 residues: CSVVEQGTEAFF. CDR3 bases: TGCAGCGTTGTGGAACAGGGAACTGAAGCTTTCTTT.

The chain links TRBV4-2 to TRBJ2-1, with 13 bases aligning to TRBD2. CDR3 length: 16 residues. V lost 2 bases, J lost 9 bases, and 7 bases stayed unmatched. Looked up from germline, CDR1 is LGHNA and CDR2 is YNFKEQ. The CDR3 region is CASSQTSGGASPEQFF. The CDR3 DNA sequence: TGTGCCAGCAGCCAAACTAGCGGGGGGGCTTCCCCTGAGCAGTTCTTC.

This clone was seen a single time. V is TRBV29-1 and J is TRBJ1-4, with D possibly matching TRBD1 (5 bases). The germline V and J ends were trimmed by 0 bases and 7 bases, with 12 bases remaining between them. The CDR3 runs to 14 residues. Germline CDR1 SQVTM, CDR2 ANQGSEA. The CDR3 here is CSVEEGREGEKLFF. CDR3 DNA: TGCAGCGTTGAAGAGGGGCGGGAGGGTGAAAAACTGTTTTTT.

This clone showed up just once. The rearrangement joins TRBV10-2 to TRBJ1-4; D remains ambiguous. V was cut by 8 bases and J by 3 bases, with 16 bases left in between. This CDR3 is built from 15 residues. The germline V gene encodes CDR1 WSHSY and CDR2 SAAADI. CDR3 loop: CASARQIGSNEKLFF. The CDR3 DNA reads TGCGCCAGCGCGAGGCAAATCGGGTCTAATGAAAAACTGTTTTTT.